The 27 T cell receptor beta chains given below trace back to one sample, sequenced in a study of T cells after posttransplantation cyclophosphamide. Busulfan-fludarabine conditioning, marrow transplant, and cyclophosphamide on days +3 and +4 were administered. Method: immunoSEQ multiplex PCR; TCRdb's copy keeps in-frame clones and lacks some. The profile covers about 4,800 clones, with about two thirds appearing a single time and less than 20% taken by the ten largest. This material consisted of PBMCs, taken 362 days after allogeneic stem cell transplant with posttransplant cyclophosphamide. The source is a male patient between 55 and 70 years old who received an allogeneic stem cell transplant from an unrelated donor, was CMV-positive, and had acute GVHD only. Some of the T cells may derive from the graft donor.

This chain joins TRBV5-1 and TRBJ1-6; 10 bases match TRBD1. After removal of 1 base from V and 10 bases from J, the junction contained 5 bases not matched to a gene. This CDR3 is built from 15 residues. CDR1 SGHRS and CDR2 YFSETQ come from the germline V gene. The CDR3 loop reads CASSLSQTGGSPLHF. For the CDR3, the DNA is TGCGCCAGCAGCTTGAGCCAGACAGGGGGCTCACCCCTCCACTTT.

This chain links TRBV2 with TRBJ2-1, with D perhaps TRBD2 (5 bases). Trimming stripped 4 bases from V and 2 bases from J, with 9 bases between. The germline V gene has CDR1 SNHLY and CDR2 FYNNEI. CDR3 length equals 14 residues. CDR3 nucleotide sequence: TGTGCCAGCAGTGTCGGGGTAACCTACAATGAGCAGTTCTTC. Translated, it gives CASSVGVTYNEQFF.

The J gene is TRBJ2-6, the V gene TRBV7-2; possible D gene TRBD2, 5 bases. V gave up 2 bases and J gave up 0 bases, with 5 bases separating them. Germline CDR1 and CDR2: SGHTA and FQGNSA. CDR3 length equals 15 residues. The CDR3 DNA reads TGTGCCAGCAGCTTACGGGACTCTGGGGCCAACGTCCTGACTTTC. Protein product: CASSLRDSGANVLTF.

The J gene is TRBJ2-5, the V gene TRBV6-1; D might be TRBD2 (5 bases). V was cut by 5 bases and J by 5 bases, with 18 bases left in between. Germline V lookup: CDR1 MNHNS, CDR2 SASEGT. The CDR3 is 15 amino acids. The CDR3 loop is CASSRVRSGLETQYF. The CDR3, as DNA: TGTGCCAGCAGTCGAGTTAGAAGCGGCTTGGAGACCCAGTACTTC.

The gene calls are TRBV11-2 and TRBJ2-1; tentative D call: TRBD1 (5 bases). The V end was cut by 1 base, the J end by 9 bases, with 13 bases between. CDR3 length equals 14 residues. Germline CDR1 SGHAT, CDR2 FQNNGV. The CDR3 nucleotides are TGTGCCAGCAGCTTAGCCGACAGTCTTAGTGAGCAGTTCTTC. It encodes CASSLADSLSEQFF.

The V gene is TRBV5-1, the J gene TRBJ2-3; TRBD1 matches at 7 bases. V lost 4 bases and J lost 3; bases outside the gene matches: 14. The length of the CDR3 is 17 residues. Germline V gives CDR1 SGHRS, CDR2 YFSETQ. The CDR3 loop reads CASSPSGTVLGTDTQYF. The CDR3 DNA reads TGCGCCAGCAGCCCCTCCGGGACAGTCCTTGGGACAGATACGCAGTATTTT.

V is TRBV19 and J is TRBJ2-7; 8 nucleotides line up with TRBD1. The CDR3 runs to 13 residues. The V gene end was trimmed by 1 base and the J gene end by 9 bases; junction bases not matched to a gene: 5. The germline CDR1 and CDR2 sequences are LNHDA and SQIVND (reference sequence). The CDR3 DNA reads TGTGCCAGTAGTATAGGGGGACAGGCGACGCAGTACTTC. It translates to CASSIGGQATQYF.

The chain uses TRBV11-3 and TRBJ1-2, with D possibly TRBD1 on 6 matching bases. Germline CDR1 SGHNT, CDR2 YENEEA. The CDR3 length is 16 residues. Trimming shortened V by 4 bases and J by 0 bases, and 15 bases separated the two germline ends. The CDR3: CASSSRQEITNYGYTF. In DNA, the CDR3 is TGTGCCAGCAGCTCAAGACAGGAAATTACTAACTATGGCTACACCTTC.

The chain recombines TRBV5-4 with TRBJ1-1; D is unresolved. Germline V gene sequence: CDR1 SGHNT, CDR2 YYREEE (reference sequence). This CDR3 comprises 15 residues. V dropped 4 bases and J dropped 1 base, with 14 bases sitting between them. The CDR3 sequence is CASSTGETRNTEAFF. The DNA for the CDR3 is TGTGCCAGCAGCACTGGAGAAACACGGAACACTGAAGCTTTCTTT.

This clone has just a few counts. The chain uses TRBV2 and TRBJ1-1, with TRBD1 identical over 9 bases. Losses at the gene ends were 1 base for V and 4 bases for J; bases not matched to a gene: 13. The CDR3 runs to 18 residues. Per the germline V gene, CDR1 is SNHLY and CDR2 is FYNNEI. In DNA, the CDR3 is TGTGCCAGCAGTGAAGAAGTAGTGGGGACAGGGTTGTCCACTGAAGCTTTCTTT. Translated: CASSEEVVGTGLSTEAFF. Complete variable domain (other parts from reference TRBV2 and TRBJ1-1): EPEVTQTPSHQVTQMGQEVILRCVPISNHLYFYWYRQILGQKVEFLVSFYNNEISEKSEIFDDQFSVERPDGSNFTLKIRSTKLEDSAMYFCASSEEVVGTGLSTEAFFGQGTRLTVV.

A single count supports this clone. The CDR3 loop is CASSDLAGVSETQYF. CDR3 nucleotide sequence: TGTGCCAGCAGTGACTTAGCGGGGGTTTCGGAGACCCAGTACTTC. The chain uses TRBV2 and TRBJ2-5, with TRBD2 matching 9 bases. After removal of 3 bases from V and 5 bases from J, the junction contained 7 bases not matched to a gene. The CDR3 is 15 amino acids. Germline-derived CDR1 and CDR2 are SNHLY and FYNNEI.

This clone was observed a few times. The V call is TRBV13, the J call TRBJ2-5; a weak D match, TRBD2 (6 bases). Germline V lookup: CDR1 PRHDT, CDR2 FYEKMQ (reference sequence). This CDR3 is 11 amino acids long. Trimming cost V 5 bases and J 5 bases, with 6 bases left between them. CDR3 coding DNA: TGTGCCAGCAGCCGGGGGGAGACCCAGTACTTC. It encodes CASSRGETQYF. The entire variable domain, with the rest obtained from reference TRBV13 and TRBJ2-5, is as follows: AAGVIQSPRHLIKEKRETATLKCYPIPRHDTVYWYQQGPGQDPQFLISFYEKMQSDKGSIPDRFSAQQFSDYHSELNMSSLELGDSALYFCASSRGETQYFGPGTRLLVL.

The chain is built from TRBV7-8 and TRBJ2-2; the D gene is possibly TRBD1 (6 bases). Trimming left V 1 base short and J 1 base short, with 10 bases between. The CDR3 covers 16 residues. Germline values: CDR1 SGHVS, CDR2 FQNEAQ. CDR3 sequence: CASSLVARGNTGELFF. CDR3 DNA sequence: TGTGCCAGCAGCTTAGTGGCCAGGGGGAACACCGGGGAGCTGTTTTTT.

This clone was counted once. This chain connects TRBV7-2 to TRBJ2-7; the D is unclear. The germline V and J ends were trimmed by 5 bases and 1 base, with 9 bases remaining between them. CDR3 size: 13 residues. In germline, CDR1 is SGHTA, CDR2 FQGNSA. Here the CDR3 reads CASSPFQSYEQYF. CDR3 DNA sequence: TGTGCCAGCAGCCCATTTCAGTCCTACGAGCAGTACTTC.

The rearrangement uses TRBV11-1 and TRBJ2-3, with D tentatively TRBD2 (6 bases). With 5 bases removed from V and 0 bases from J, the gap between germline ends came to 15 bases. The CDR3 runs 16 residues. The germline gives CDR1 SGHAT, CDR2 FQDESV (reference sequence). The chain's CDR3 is CASSQKRVASTDTQYF. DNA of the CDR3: TGTGCCAGCAGCCAGAAGCGGGTCGCTAGCACAGATACGCAGTATTTT.

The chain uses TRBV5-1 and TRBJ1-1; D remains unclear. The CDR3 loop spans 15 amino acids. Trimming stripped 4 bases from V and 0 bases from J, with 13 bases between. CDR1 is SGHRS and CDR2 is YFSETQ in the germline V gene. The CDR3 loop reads CASSPLGAVNTEAFF. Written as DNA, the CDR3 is TGCGCCAGCAGCCCCCTGGGAGCCGTGAACACTGAAGCTTTCTTT.

In nucleotides, the CDR3 is TGTGCCAGCAGCTCGGGACAGGGGATTTTCTCCGAGCAGTACTTC. Its protein product is CASSSGQGIFSEQYF. The chain uses TRBV11-2 and TRBJ2-7; 10 nucleotides line up with TRBD1. V lost 4 bases and J lost 6; bases outside the gene matches: 9. CDR3 length: 15 residues. CDR1 and CDR2 (germline): SGHAT, FQNNGV.

CDR3 coding DNA: TGCGCCAGCAGCCAAGATGAGGGGTCGGGACACGCGGCTTACCATTTAGTCGGAAAACTGTTTTTT. Protein sequence: CASSQDEGSGHAAYHLVGKLFF. The chain uses TRBV4-1 and TRBJ1-4; tentatively, D is TRBD1 (6 bases). Germline V gene sequence: CDR1 MGHRA, CDR2 YSYEKL. CDR3 length: 22 residues. V gave up 0 bases and J gave up 10 bases, with 36 bases separating them.

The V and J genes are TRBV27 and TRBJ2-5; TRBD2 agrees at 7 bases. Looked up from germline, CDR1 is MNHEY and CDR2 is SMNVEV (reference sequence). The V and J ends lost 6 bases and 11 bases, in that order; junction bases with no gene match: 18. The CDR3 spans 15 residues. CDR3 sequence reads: CASRPTGGSHQEQYF. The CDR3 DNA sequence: TGTGCCAGCAGACCAACGGGGGGTTCCCATCAAGAGCAGTACTTC.

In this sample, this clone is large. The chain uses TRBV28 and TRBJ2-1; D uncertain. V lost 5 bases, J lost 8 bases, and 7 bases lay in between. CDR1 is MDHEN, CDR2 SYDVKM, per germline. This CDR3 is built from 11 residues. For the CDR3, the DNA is TGTGCCAGCAGTGACTTGGATGAGCAGTTCTTC. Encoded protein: CASSDLDEQFF. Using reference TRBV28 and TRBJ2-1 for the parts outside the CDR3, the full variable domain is DVKVTQSSRYLVKRTGEKVFLECVQDMDHENMFWYRQDPGLGLRLIYFSYDVKMKEKGDIPEGYSVSREKKERFSLILESASTNQTSMYLCASSDLDEQFFGPGTRLTVL.

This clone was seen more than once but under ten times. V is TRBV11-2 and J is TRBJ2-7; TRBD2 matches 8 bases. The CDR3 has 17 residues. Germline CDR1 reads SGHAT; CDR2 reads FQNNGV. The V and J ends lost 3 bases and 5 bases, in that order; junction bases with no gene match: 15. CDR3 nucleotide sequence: TGTGCCAGCAGCTTGCGGGGGCGGGGCGGGAGGCCTGACGAGCAGTACTTC. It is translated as CASSLRGRGGRPDEQYF.

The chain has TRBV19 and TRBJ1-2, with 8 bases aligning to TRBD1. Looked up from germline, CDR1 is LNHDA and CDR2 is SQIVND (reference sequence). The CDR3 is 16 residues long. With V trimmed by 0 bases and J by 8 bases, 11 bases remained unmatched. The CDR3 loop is CASSIDGSGQGRGYTF. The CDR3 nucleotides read TGTGCCAGTAGTATAGATGGCTCCGGACAGGGTCGAGGCTACACCTTC.

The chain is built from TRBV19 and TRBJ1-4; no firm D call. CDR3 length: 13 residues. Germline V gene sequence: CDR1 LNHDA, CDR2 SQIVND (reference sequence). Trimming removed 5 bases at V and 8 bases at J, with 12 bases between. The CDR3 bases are TGTGCCAGTAGTGAGGGAGCGAGGGAAAAACTGTTTTTT. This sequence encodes CASSEGAREKLFF.

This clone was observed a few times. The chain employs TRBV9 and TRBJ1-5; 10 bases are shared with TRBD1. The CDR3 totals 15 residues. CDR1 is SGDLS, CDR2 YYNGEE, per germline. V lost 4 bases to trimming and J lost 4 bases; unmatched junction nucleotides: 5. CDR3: CASSLGQGINQPQHF. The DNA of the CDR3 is TGTGCCAGCAGCTTGGGACAGGGGATTAATCAGCCCCAGCATTTT.

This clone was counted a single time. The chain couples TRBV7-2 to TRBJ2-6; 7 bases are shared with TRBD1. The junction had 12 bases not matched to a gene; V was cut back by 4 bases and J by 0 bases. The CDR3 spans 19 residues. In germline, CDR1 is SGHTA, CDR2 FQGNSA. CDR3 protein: CASSSRLGQDYSGANVLTF. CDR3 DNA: TGTGCCAGCAGCTCTCGTCTTGGACAGGATTACTCTGGGGCCAACGTCCTGACTTTC. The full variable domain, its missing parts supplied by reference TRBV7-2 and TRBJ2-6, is GAGVSQSPSNKVTEKGKDVELRCDPISGHTALYWYRQSLGQGLEFLIYFQGNSAPDKSGLPSDRFSAERTGGSVSTLTIQRTQQEDSAVYLCASSSRLGQDYSGANVLTFGAGSRLTVL.

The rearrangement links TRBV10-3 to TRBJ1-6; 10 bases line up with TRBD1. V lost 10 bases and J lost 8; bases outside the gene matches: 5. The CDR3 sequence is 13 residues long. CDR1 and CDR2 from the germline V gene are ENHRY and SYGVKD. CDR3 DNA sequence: TGTGCCACCCGGACAGGGGGGGATTCACCCCTCCACTTT. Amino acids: CATRTGGDSPLHF.

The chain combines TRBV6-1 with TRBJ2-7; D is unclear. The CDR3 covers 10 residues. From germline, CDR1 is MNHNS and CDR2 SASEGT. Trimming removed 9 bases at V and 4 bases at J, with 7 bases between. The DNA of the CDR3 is TGTGCCAGTAGCAGATACGAGCAGTACTTC. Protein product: CASSRYEQYF.